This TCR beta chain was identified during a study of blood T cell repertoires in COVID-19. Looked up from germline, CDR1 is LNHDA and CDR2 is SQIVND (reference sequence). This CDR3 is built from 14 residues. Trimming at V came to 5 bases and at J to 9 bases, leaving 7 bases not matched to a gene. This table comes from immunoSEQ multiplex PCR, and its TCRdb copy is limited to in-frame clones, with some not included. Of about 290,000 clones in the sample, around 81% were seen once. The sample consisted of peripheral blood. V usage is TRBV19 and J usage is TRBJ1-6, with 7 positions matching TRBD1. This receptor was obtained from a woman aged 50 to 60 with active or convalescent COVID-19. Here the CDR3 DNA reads TGTGCCAGTAGTGTCACAGGGGTTGGTTCACCCCTCCACTTT. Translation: CASSVTGVGSPLHF. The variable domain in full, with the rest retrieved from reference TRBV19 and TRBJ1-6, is DGGITQSPKYLFRKEGQNVTLSCEQNLNHDAMYWYRQDPGQGLRLIYYSQIVNDFQKGDIAEGYSVSREKKESFPLTVTSAQKNPTAFYLCASSVTGVGSPLHFGNGTRLTVT.